The clone carrying this T cell receptor beta chain was observed a handful of times. Antigen: not known. The data were taken from a study of cytomegalovirus exposure and HLA in healthy donors. Study results and caveats: TRBV6-2, TRBV6-3 and some other V segments were excluded as indistinguishable.

Germline CDR1 is SGHRS and CDR2 is YFSETQ. The ends lost 1 base at V and 7 bases at J; junction bases unmatched: 5. This CDR3 has 15 amino acids. With 60 Vbeta and 13 Jbeta primers, the PCR was carried out. Clones were sequenced by immunoSEQ multiplex PCR, and TCRdb holds only the in-frame ones, with some missing. The table lists around 90,000 clones, 65% of them singletons. The sample was PBMCs. This sequence was found in a boy aged 5-17 years in good health and CMV-seropositive. J is TRBJ2-1 and V is TRBV5-1; 10 bases align to TRBD1. The CDR3 loop reads CASSLPGQGRNEQFF. The CDR3 coding sequence is TGCGCCAGCAGCTTGCCGGGACAGGGGAGAAATGAGCAGTTCTTC.